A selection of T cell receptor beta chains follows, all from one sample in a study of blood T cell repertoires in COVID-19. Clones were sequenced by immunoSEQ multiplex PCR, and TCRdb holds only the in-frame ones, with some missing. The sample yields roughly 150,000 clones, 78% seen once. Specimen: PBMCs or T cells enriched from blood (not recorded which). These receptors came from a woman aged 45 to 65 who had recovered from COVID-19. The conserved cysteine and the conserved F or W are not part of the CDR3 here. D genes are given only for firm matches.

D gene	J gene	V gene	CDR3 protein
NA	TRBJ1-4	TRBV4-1	ASSQGPGTTNEKLF
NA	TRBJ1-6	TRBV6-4	ASRDDRRGINSPLH
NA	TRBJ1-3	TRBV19	ASSMETEGSGNTIY
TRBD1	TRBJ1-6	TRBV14	ASSHPTGGFYNSPLH
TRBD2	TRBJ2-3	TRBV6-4	ASSDTSGGADTQY
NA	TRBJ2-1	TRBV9	ASSVGIGLSSYNEQF
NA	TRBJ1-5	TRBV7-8	ASSLAGGALGQPQH
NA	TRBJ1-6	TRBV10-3	AISERLTKQGGNSPLH
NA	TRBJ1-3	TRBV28	ASRLGGSISGNTIY
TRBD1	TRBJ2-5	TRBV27	ASSSGTGGKETQY
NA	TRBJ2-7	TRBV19	ASRGKLAGVLEQY
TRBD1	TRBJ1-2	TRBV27	ASSGTAYYGYT
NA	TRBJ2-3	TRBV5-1	ASSVGQLKGSDTQY
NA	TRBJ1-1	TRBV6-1	ASSERLVAGATEAF
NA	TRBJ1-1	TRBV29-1	SVDLSWADTEAF
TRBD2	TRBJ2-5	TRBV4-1	ASSQDSAGRKTQY
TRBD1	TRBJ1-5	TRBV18	ASSVQGRNQPQH
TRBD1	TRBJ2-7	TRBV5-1	ASSSGQGFTYEQY
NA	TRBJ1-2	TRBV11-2	ASSLGGNYGYT
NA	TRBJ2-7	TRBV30	AWSANTGYYEQY
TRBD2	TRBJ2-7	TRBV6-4	ASSLAGGLTEQY
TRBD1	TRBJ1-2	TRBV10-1	ASSPGQGSGYT
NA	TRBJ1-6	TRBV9	ASSGQGPNSPLH
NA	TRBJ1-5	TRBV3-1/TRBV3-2	ASSHTGGRGNQPQH
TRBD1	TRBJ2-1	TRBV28	ASLRTGAYNEQF
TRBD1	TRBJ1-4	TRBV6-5	ASSSPDRKNEKLF
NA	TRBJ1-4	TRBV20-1	SAGQFEKLF
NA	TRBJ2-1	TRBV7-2	ASSPAADSNEQF
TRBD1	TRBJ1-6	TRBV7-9	ASSTGTGAIMGSPLH
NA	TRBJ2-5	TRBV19	ASSNRGTALMKTQY
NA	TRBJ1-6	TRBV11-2	ASSLLAGGSYNSPLH
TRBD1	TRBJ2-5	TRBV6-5	ASSNRDRGQETQY
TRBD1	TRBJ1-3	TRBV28	ASRPGQAGNTIY
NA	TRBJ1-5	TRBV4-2	ASSQEEGNQPQH
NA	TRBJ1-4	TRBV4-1	ASSQQVNDEKLF
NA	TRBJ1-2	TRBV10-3	AISEAGEDYGYT
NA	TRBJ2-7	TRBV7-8	ASSPLGAGEQY
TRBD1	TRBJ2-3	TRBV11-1	ASTRDSPSDTQY
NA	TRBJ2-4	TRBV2	ASFVREHKNIQY
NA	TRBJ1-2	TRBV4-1	ASSQERVRYGYT
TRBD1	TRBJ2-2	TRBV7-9	ASSSLPGQGARTGELF
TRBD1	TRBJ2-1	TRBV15	ATSREPGTAYNEQF
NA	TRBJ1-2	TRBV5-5	ASSQVAGVVGYT
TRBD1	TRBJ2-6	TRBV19	ASSVWDRGSGANVLT
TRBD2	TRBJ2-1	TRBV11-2	ASSQTSGDYNEQF
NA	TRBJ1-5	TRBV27	ASRTAHDQPQH
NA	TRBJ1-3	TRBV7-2	ASSFLRESSGNTIY
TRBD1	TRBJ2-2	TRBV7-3	ASSFAGTAASGELF
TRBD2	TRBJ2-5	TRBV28	ARGRTSGGGLETQY
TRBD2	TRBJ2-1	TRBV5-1	ASSLSQRGYNEQF
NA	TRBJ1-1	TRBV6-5	ASSYGGAGTDTEAF
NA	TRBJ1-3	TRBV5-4	ASSLGQQIYSGNTIY
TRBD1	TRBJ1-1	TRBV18	ASSPGQGGRGAEAF
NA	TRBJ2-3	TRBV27	ASGLGATGPSTDTQY
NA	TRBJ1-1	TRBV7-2	ASSEGTPEAF
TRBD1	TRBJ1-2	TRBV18	ASSRNTGEMNYGYT
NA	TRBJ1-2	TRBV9	ASSVAPGGYT